This TCR beta chain was sequenced during a study of cytotoxic CD8 clonotypes in ibrutinib-treated CLL. Regarding the study as a whole: At baseline, clonality was higher than in age-matched healthy donors and correlated with CD8+ counts. In sustained-remission versus progressing patients, sampling times differed. Increased clonality at ibrutinib response gave way to a return toward baseline at progression.

Trimming took 5 bases from V and 1 from J, leaving 11 bases between them. Germline V gene sequence: CDR1 MNHEY, CDR2 SMNVEV (reference sequence). This CDR3 is built from 14 residues. Researchers set a sequencing depth target of 1 in 200,000 to 1 in 1 million T cells. Assay used: immunoSEQ multiplex PCR; TCRdb lists only in-frame clones, some missing. The table records over 120,000 clones, 79% of them present only once. Regarding this clone: Its antigen is unknown.

Sequences were derived from PBMCs, sampled after 12 months of ibrutinib treatment. This clonotype was obtained from a human donor with chronic lymphocytic leukemia. This chain links TRBV27 with TRBJ2-5; D is unclear. Here the CDR3 reads CASSLSIPQETQYF. In DNA, the CDR3 is TGTGCCAGCAGTCTTAGTATCCCCCAAGAGACCCAGTACTTC.